This record concerns one T cell receptor beta chain sequence. The antigen is undetermined. The sample is drawn from a study of Ad26.COV2.S vaccination and SARS-CoV-2 variants. In the study overall: Intramuscular Ad26.COV2.S at 5x10^10 or 1x10^11 viral particles. Study results and caveats: Whether participants received vaccine or placebo, their non-spike TCR breadth was similar.

The trim removed 0 bases at V and 7 bases at J, leaving 4 bases unmatched. CDR1 is LGHDT and CDR2 is YNNKEL in the germline V gene (reference sequence). This CDR3 has 15 amino acids. Treatment noted: about 20 received Ad26.COV2.S at low or high dose, single or two shots; about 5 received placebo; per-sample allocation not given. Samples were taken on day 63 after the first vaccine or placebo injection. Sequencing used immunoSEQ multiplex PCR; TCRdb keeps in-frame clones, though not all of them. The sample gives fewer than 300,000 clones, approximately 87% of which show up once; under 4% is in the top ten.

The material sequenced was peripheral blood, taken in a trial of Ad26.COV2.S vaccine versus placebo. This clonotype originated in a person aged 18 to 65 who received the Ad26.COV2.S COVID-19 vaccine or a placebo. The chain links TRBV3-1 (or the pseudogene TRBV3-2) to TRBJ1-1, with 11 bases matching TRBD1. The CDR3 protein is CASSQEDRGLDEAFF. The CDR3 DNA is TGTGCCAGCAGCCAAGAGGACAGGGGGCTGGATGAAGCTTTCTTT.